The next 25 T cell receptor beta chains were all read from a single sample in a study of blood T cell repertoires in COVID-19. Generated by immunoSEQ multiplex PCR, the TCRdb table keeps only in-frame clones and is missing some. The repertoire includes 99,000 or so clones, about four fifths of them detected once, and about 4.8% sits in the top ten. The source material was peripheral blood. These receptor sequences come from a man aged 60-69 years with acute or convalescent COVID-19.

This chain uses TRBV5-1 with TRBJ2-7; 9 positions agree with TRBD1. CDR3 length equals 14 residues. The ends lost 2 bases at V and 5 bases at J; junction bases unmatched: 5. Looked up from germline, CDR1 is SGHRS and CDR2 is YFSETQ. The CDR3 DNA is TGCGCCAGCAGCTTACAGGGGGCCCTTGACGAGCAGTACTTC. Its protein product is CASSLQGALDEQYF.

The V gene is TRBV4-3, the J gene TRBJ2-2; D perhaps matches TRBD2 (6 bases). V lost 4 bases, J lost 0 bases, and 9 bases lay in between. In germline, CDR1 is LGHNA, CDR2 YSLEER. The CDR3 contains 15 residues. The CDR3 protein is CASSLRTTNTGELFF. The CDR3 region has the DNA TGCGCCAGCAGCCTCCGGACTACGAACACCGGGGAGCTGTTTTTT.

This chain links TRBV7-6 with TRBJ2-1; TRBD2 matches at 8 bases. The CDR3 extends over 19 amino acids. The trim removed 4 bases at V and 6 bases at J, leaving 20 bases unmatched. The germline V gene has CDR1 SGHVS and CDR2 FNYEAQ. CDR3 in DNA: TGTGCCAGCAGCTCAGACCCCCCATCGGTTGTCGGGAGGGCCAATGAGCAGTTCTTC. It yields the protein CASSSDPPSVVGRANEQFF.

The V gene is TRBV7-9, the J gene TRBJ2-2; 7 bases map to TRBD2. The CDR3 loop spans 15 amino acids. Germline V gene lookup returns CDR1 SEHNR and CDR2 FQNEAQ (reference sequence). V lost 3 bases and J lost 0; bases outside the gene matches: 1. CDR3 nucleotide sequence: TGTGCCAGCAGCTTTCTAGCGGCGAACACCGGGGAGCTGTTTTTT. Translated: CASSFLAANTGELFF. The full variable domain, rest sourced from reference TRBV7-9 and TRBJ2-2, is DTGVSQNPRHKITKRGQNVTFRCDPISEHNRLYWYRQTLGQGPEFLTYFQNEAQLEKSRLLSDRFSAERPKGSFSTLEIQRTEQGDSAMYLCASSFLAANTGELFFGEGSRLTVL.

The V gene is TRBV19, the J gene TRBJ2-1; D not certain. This CDR3 comprises 12 residues. The V and J ends lost 7 bases and 3 bases respectively, with 7 bases between them. Germline V gives CDR1 LNHDA, CDR2 SQIVND (reference sequence). The CDR3 spells CASTTYYNEQFF. The DNA for the CDR3 is TGTGCCAGTACCACCTACTACAATGAGCAGTTCTTC.

This chain uses TRBV7-9 with TRBJ1-6; D is possibly TRBD1 (5 bases). CDR3 length: 15 residues. Trimming stripped 1 base from V and 4 bases from J, with 8 bases between. Germline-derived CDR1 and CDR2 are SEHNR and FQNEAQ (reference sequence). The CDR3 coding sequence is TGTGCCAGCAGCTTAGGGGGCTTGTATAATTCACCCCTCCACTTT. Translation: CASSLGGLYNSPLHF.

This clone was recorded a few times. This chain joins TRBV9 and TRBJ1-6; D might be TRBD1 (6 bases). The CDR3 covers 16 residues. Trimming stripped 2 bases from V and 0 bases from J, with 9 bases between. The germline CDR1 and CDR2 sequences are SGDLS and YYNGEE. CDR3 sequence (DNA): TGTGCCAGCAGCGTTACAGGGAGCTCCTATAATTCACCCCTCCACTTT. This codes for CASSVTGSSYNSPLHF.

The table lists this clone with many counts. V and J are TRBV30 and TRBJ1-6; D may be TRBD1 (5 bases). V lost 8 bases, J lost 4 bases, and 12 bases lay in between. Germline V gene sequence: CDR1 GTSNPN, CDR2 SVGIG (reference sequence). CDR3 length: 13 residues. CDR3 sequence reads: CARGTGYNSPLHF. For the CDR3, the DNA is TGTGCCCGGGGGACGGGGTATAATTCACCCCTCCACTTT.

V and J are TRBV15 and TRBJ2-3, with 9 nucleotides matching TRBD1. CDR1 and CDR2 (germline): LNHNV, YYDKDF (reference sequence). V was pared by 6 bases and J by 3 bases, with 7 bases of the junction left unmatched. CDR3 length: 15 residues. The CDR3 region has the DNA TGTGCCACCAGAAGGCCGGGACAGGGTACAGATACGCAGTATTTT. Amino acids: CATRRPGQGTDTQYF.

This clone is a singleton in its sample. V and J are TRBV2 and TRBJ2-1, with 9 bases fitting TRBD1. The CDR3 has 12 residues. Losses at the gene ends were 7 bases for V and 7 bases for J; bases not matched to a gene: 2. Per germline, CDR1 SNHLY and CDR2 FYNNEI. The CDR3 reads CASTTGGNEQFF. The CDR3 region has the DNA TGTGCCAGCACGACAGGGGGGAATGAGCAGTTCTTC.

J is TRBJ1-2 and V is TRBV5-8; 11 bases agree with TRBD1. There are 14 residues in the CDR3. CDR1 SGHTS and CDR2 YDEGEE come from the germline V gene. The V and J ends lost 4 bases and 3 bases, in that order; junction bases with no gene match: 2. The CDR3 DNA sequence: TGTGCCAGCAGCCGGGACAGGGGGGACTATGGCTACACCTTC. Translation gives CASSRDRGDYGYTF.

This clone was observed once. The J gene is TRBJ1-2, the V gene TRBV5-1; TRBD1 matches at 7 bases. The CDR3 sequence is 15 residues long. The germline V gene encodes CDR1 SGHRS and CDR2 YFSETQ. The V gene end was trimmed by 3 bases and the J gene end by 0 bases; junction bases not matched to a gene: 5. The CDR3 DNA reads as TGCGCCAGCAGCTCCTCAGGGGGTACTAACTATGGCTACACCTTC. This translates into CASSSSGGTNYGYTF.

The genes are TRBV6-2 or TRBV6-3 and TRBJ2-3; D is uncertain. V was shortened by 5 bases and J by 3 bases, with 12 bases between the two germline ends. CDR1 MNHEY and CDR2 SVGEGT come from the germline V gene. CDR3 length equals 14 residues. The CDR3 nucleotides read TGTGCCAGCAGTGGGTGGCTCGGGACAGATACGCAGTATTTT. Its translation: CASSGWLGTDTQYF.

The CDR3 spells CASSQAEIGTGKPDGYTF. In DNA, the CDR3 is TGCGCCAGCAGCCAAGCTGAGATAGGGACAGGGAAACCCGATGGCTACACCTTC. The chain is built from TRBV4-1 and TRBJ1-2; 9 bases agree with TRBD1. Germline V lookup: CDR1 MGHRA, CDR2 YSYEKL. Trimming at V came to 1 base and at J to 6 bases, leaving 15 bases not matched to a gene. The CDR3 has 18 residues.

This clone has a single count. J is TRBJ2-1 and V is TRBV29-1, with 13 bases aligning to TRBD2. The ends lost 6 bases at V and 9 bases at J; junction bases unmatched: 5. Germline values: CDR1 SQVTM, CDR2 ANQGSEA. The CDR3 has 13 residues. CDR3 nucleotide sequence: TGCAGCGTACGGACTAGCGGGAGAGGTGAGCAGTTCTTC. Residues: CSVRTSGRGEQFF.

This clone was detected only a few times. The chain links TRBV5-4 to TRBJ1-3, with TRBD1 identical over 9 bases. The junction had 6 bases not matched to a gene; V was cut back by 6 bases and J by 8 bases. Germline lookup yields CDR1 SGHNT and CDR2 YYREEE (reference sequence). This CDR3 is built from 13 residues. The CDR3 is CASTVQGADTIYF. In DNA, the CDR3 is TGTGCCAGCACGGTACAGGGGGCTGACACCATATATTTT.

The chain couples TRBV6-5 to TRBJ2-7, with TRBD2 matching over 9 bases. The CDR3 totals 15 residues. V trimming: 0 bases; J trimming: 4 bases; junction bases outside the gene matches: 4. Germline CDR1 reads MNHEY; CDR2 reads SVGAGI. CDR3 region: CASSYSIAGAYEQYF. CDR3 coding DNA: TGTGCCAGCAGTTACTCCATAGCGGGAGCATACGAGCAGTACTTC.

The chain is built from TRBV28 and TRBJ1-2, with D perhaps matching TRBD1 (5 bases). Trimming cost V 10 bases and J 8 bases, with 14 bases left between them. The germline gives CDR1 MDHEN, CDR2 SYDVKM. The length of the CDR3 is 11 residues. The CDR3 bases are TGTGCCACTCAGAACAACAGGGGCTACACCTTC. This codes for CATQNNRGYTF.

Concerning this clone: The identical CDR3 is also encoded by other nucleotide sequences in the sample. The genes are TRBV7-9 and TRBJ2-7; possibly TRBD1 for D (5 bases). Trimming stripped 5 bases from V and 7 bases from J, with 12 bases between. CDR1 SEHNR and CDR2 FQNEAQ come from the germline V gene (reference sequence). This CDR3 has 12 amino acids. The CDR3 loop reads CASSPQGGEQYF. The CDR3 DNA reads TGTGCCAGCAGCCCCCAGGGTGGGGAGCAGTACTTC.

The chain is built from TRBV6-2 or TRBV6-3 and TRBJ1-2, with a possible D match to TRBD1 (5 bases). Germline CDR1 is MNHEY and CDR2 is SVGEGT. V was shortened by 5 bases and J by 2 bases, with 9 bases between the two germline ends. The CDR3 consists of 13 residues. The CDR3 region has the DNA TGTGCCAGCAGTCTGGGACTGAACTATGGCTACACCTTC. Its translation is CASSLGLNYGYTF.

This sequence joins TRBV7-9 and TRBJ2-5; a possible D gene is TRBD1 (6 bases). The CDR3 length is 12 residues. Per the germline V gene, CDR1 is SEHNR and CDR2 is FQNEAQ (reference sequence). The CDR3 nucleotides read TGTGCATTAATGTTTCAGACAGGGACCCAGTACTTC. The encoded protein is CALMFQTGTQYF. Combining the CDR3 with reference TRBV7-9 and TRBJ2-5 gives the whole variable domain DTGVSQNPRHKITKRGQNVTFRCDPISEHNRLYWYRQTLGQGPEFLTYFQNEAQLEKSRLLSDRFSAERPKGSFSTLEIQRTEQGDSAMYLCALMFQTGTQYFGPGTRLLVL.

This chain connects TRBV30 to TRBJ1-3, with a weak D call TRBD1 (5 bases). The germline CDR1 and CDR2 sequences are GTSNPN and SVGIG (reference sequence). This CDR3 contains 12 residues. Deletions cut 4 bases from V and 8 bases from J, with 12 bases between. In DNA form, the CDR3 reads TGTGCCTGGAAAGGGGTAGGGTACACCATATATTTT. This translates into CAWKGVGYTIYF.

The rearrangement joins TRBV27 to TRBJ2-3, with D possibly matching TRBD1 (5 bases). Germline-derived CDR1 and CDR2 are MNHEY and SMNVEV (reference sequence). This CDR3 is built from 16 residues. Trimming shortened V by 6 bases and J by 2 bases, and 18 bases separated the two germline ends. CDR3 sequence reads: CASSLRSDGHTDTQYF. The CDR3 DNA reads as TGTGCCAGCAGCTTGCGGTCGGACGGACACACAGATACGCAGTATTTT.

A few counts support this clone. The rearrangement links TRBV11-3 to TRBJ2-1; TRBD1 matches 8 bases. The CDR3 spans 16 residues. V dropped 1 base and J dropped 11; count of bases not matched to a gene: 13. Germline V CDR1 and CDR2: SGHNT, YENEEA. This CDR3 reads CASSLGDTGGAGKQFF. The CDR3 DNA follows: TGTGCCAGCAGCTTAGGTGATACAGGGGGAGCAGGAAAGCAGTTCTTC.

This clone has more than one count but fewer than ten. The genes are TRBV28 and TRBJ2-7, with TRBD2 matching over 9 bases. J gave up 3 bases and V 2 bases, and 8 bases lay outside the gene matches. The germline CDR1 and CDR2 sequences are MDHEN and SYDVKM. The CDR3 contains 16 residues. The CDR3 nucleotides are TGTGCCAGCAGTTTAGATCTAGCGGGGCTGAACTACGAGCAGTACTTC. It specifies CASSLDLAGLNYEQYF. The full variable domain, with the rest looked up from reference TRBV28 and TRBJ2-7, is DVKVTQSSRYLVKRTGEKVFLECVQDMDHENMFWYRQDPGLGLRLIYFSYDVKMKEKGDIPEGYSVSREKKERFSLILESASTNQTSMYLCASSLDLAGLNYEQYFGPGTRLTVT.